This T cell receptor beta chain derives from a study of blood T cell repertoires in COVID-19. Using immunoSEQ multiplex PCR, the repertoire was profiled, and TCRdb retains in-frame clones only, with some absent. The top ten hold 4.5% of the sample, which has over 90,000 clones, 75% to 90% seen once. In this sample, this clone turned up once. The source of this sequence is a human donor in a cohort sampled during active COVID-19. The specimen was peripheral blood.

DNA of the CDR3: TGCGCCAGCAGCTTGGTTCCTAGCGGGGGCGGGGAGCTGTTTTTT. Amino acid sequence: CASSLVPSGGGELFF. The chain carries TRBV5-1 and TRBJ2-2, with 10 positions matching TRBD2. V trimming: 0 bases; J trimming: 7 bases; junction bases outside the gene matches: 3. The germline gives CDR1 SGHRS, CDR2 YFSETQ. CDR3 size: 15 residues.